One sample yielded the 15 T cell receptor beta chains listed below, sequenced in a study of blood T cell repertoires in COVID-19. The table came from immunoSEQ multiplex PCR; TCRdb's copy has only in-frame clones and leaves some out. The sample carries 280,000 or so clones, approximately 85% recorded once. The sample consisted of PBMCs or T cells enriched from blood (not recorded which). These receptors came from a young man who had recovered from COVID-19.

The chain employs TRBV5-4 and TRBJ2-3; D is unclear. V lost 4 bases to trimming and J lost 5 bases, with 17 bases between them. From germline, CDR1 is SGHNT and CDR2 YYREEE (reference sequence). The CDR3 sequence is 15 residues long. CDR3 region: CASSSSVQAGDTQYF. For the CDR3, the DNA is TGTGCCAGCAGCAGCTCCGTCCAGGCTGGAGATACGCAGTATTTT.

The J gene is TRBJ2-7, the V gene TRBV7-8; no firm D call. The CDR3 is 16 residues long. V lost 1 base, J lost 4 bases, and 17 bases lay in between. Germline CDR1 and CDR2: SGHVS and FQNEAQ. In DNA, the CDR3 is TGTGCCAGCAGCTTAGTGCGGCCCAGAACCCCGTACGAGCAGTACTTC. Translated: CASSLVRPRTPYEQYF.

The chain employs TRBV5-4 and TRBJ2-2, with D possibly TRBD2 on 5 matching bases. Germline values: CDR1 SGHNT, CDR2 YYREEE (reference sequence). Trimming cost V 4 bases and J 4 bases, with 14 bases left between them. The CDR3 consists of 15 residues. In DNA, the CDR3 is TGTGCCAGCAGCCGTACTAGTGGCGCCACCGGGGAGCTGTTTTTT. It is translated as CASSRTSGATGELFF. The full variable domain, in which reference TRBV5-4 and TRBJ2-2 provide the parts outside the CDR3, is ETGVTQSPTHLIKTRGQQVTLRCSSQSGHNTVSWYQQALGQGPQFIFQYYREEENGRGNFPPRFSGLQFPNYSSELNVNALELDDSALYLCASSRTSGATGELFFGEGSRLTVL.

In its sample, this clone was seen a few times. In DNA form, the CDR3 reads TGTGCCACCAGCATCAACAGGAATGAAAAACTGTTTTTT. Translating it yields CATSINRNEKLFF. The rearrangement joins TRBV15 to TRBJ1-4, with TRBD1 as a possible D gene (5 bases). The CDR3 runs to 13 residues. Trimming removed 4 bases from V and 5 bases from J, with 8 bases in between. Germline loops: CDR1 LNHNV, CDR2 YYDKDF (reference sequence).

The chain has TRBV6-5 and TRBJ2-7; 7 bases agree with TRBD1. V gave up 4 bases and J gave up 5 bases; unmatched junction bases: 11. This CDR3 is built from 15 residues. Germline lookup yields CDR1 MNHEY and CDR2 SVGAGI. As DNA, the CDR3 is TGTGCCAGCAGTTTTACGACAGGGATGTTGCACGAGCAGTACTTC. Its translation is CASSFTTGMLHEQYF.

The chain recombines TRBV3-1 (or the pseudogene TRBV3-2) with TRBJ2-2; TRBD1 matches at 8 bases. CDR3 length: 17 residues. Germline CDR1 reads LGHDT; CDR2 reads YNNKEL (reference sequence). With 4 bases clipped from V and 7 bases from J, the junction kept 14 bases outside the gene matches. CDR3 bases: TGTGCCAGCAGCCCGAGAGGGGCGACAGGGGCAGGCGGGGAGCTGTTTTTT. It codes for CASSPRGATGAGGELFF.

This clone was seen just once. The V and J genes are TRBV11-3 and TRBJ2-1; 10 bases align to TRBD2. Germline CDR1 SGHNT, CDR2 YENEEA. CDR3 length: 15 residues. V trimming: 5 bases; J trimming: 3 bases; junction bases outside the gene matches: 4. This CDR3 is CASSPRTSGYNEQFF. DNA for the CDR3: TGTGCCAGCAGCCCTCGGACTAGCGGCTACAATGAGCAGTTCTTC.

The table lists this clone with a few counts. The CDR3 nucleotides read TGTGCCAGCAGACCTCCGACTAGCGGGGGGACCAATGAGCAGTTCTTC. Translation: CASRPPTSGGTNEQFF. The chain uses TRBV7-2 and TRBJ2-1; 13 bases align to TRBD2. The CDR3 contains 16 residues. Germline V gene data show CDR1 as SGHTA and CDR2 as FQGNSA. V trimming: 6 bases; J trimming: 6 bases; junction bases outside the gene matches: 8. Using reference TRBV7-2 and TRBJ2-1 for the parts outside the CDR3, the full variable domain is GAGVSQSPSNKVTEKGKDVELRCDPISGHTALYWYRQSLGQGLEFLIYFQGNSAPDKSGLPSDRFSAERTGGSVSTLTIQRTQQEDSAVYLCASRPPTSGGTNEQFFGPGTRLTVL.

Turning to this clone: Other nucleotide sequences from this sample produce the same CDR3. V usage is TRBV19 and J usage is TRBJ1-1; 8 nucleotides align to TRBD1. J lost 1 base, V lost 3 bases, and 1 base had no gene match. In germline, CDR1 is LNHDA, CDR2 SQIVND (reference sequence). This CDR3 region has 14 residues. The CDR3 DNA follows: TGTGCCAGTAGTATCCAGGGGGCGAACACTGAAGCTTTCTTT. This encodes CASSIQGANTEAFF. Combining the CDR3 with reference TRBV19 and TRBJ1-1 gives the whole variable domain DGGITQSPKYLFRKEGQNVTLSCEQNLNHDAMYWYRQDPGQGLRLIYYSQIVNDFQKGDIAEGYSVSREKKESFPLTVTSAQKNPTAFYLCASSIQGANTEAFFGQGTRLTVV.

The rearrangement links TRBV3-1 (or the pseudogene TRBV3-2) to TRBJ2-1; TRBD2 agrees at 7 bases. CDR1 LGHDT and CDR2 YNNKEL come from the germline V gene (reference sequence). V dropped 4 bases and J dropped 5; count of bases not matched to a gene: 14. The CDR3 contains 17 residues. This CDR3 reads CASSPDVRRGKDNEQFF. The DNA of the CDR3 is TGTGCCAGCAGCCCAGACGTCCGGCGGGGGAAGGACAATGAGCAGTTCTTC.

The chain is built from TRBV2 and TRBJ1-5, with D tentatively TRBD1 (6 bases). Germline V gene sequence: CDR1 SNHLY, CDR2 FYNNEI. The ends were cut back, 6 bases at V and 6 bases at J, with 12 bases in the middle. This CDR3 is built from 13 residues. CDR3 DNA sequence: TGTGCCAGCAGCAACAGGGATGGTCAGCCCCAGCATTTT. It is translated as CASSNRDGQPQHF.

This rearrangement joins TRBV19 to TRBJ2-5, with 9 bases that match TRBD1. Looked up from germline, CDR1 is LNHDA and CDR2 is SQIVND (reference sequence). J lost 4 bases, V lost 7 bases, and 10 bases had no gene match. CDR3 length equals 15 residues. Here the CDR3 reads CASTSGDRVPETQYF. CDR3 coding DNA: TGTGCCAGTACCTCGGGGGACAGGGTTCCAGAGACCCAGTACTTC.

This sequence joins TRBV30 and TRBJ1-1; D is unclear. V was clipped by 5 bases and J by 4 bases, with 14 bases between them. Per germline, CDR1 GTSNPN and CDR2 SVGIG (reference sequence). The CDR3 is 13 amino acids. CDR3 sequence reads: CAWARQFGTEAFF. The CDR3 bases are TGTGCCTGGGCCCGTCAATTCGGCACTGAAGCTTTCTTT.

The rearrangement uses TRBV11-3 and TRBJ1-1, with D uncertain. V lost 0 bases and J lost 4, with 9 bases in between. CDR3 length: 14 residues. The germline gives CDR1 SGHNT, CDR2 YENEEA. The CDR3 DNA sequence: TGTGCCAGCAGCTTAGAGGGAGGGTCCACTGAAGCTTTCTTT. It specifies CASSLEGGSTEAFF.

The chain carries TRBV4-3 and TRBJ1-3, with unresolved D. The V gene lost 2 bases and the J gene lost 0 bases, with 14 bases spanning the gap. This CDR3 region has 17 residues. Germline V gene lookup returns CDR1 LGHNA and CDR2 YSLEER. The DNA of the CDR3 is TGCGCCAGCAGCCAAAGGCACAGCACTCGCTCTGGAAACACCATATATTTT. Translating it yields CASSQRHSTRSGNTIYF.